This TCR beta chain was profiled in a study of T cell repertoires in cytomegalovirus infection. About the research overall: From public TCR beta signatures came an indication of both CMV infection and matching HLA type. Findings and limits, study-wide: CMV carriers having the relevant HLA were flagged by cumulative public TCR beta family frequency. HLA-C-restricted CMV clonotypes gave the most frequent clonotype in two of eight donors.

This clonotype appeared a single time. Its antigen is not known. This CDR3 spans 14 amino acids. V lost 4 bases and J 2 bases, leaving 7 bases between the germline ends. CDR1 SGHKS and CDR2 YYEKEE come from the germline V gene (reference sequence). A single record per CDR3 protein comes from TCRdb applying MiXCR to the reads. Of about 450,000 distinct CDR3 sequences in the sample, roughly 30% were seen once. The V call is TRBV5-5, the J call TRBJ2-6; D may be TRBD1 (5 bases). The material sequenced was PBMCs. The TCR sequence derives from a human donor in good health (CMV status not recorded). Some clones in this sample may be carry-over from other donors' samples. DNA for the CDR3: TGTGCCAGCAGCCCGGACACTGGGGCCAACGTCCTGACTTTC. Protein sequence: CASSPDTGANVLTF.